This T cell receptor beta chain was retrieved from a study of T cell responses to AZD1222 COVID-19 vaccine. Germline V CDR1 and CDR2: SGHRS, YFSETQ. Trimming shortened V by 5 bases and J by 4 bases, and 10 bases separated the two germline ends. The CDR3 consists of 13 residues. Details on this clone: Antigen specificity is unknown.

Second doses that came at about 4 or about 12 weeks were put together. General study points: Close to half of spike-specific TCRs reportedly recognize unmutated variant regions. At 160-218 and 743-854, vaccine-associated CD4 TCRs were dominant, and they spanned spike.

Measured with immunoSEQ multiplex PCR; TCRdb has only the in-frame clones, and not every one. The data show tens of thousands of clones, roughly nine tenths seen once. The chain carries TRBV5-1 and TRBJ2-1; possibly TRBD2 for D (6 bases). The sample consisted of peripheral blood, taken 28 days after the second AZD1222 dose. The sequence was collected from an adult who received the AZD1222 COVID-19 vaccine. The CDR3 sequence: CASRERAYNEQFF. The CDR3 DNA reads TGCGCCAGCAGAGAGCGGGCTTACAATGAGCAGTTCTTC.